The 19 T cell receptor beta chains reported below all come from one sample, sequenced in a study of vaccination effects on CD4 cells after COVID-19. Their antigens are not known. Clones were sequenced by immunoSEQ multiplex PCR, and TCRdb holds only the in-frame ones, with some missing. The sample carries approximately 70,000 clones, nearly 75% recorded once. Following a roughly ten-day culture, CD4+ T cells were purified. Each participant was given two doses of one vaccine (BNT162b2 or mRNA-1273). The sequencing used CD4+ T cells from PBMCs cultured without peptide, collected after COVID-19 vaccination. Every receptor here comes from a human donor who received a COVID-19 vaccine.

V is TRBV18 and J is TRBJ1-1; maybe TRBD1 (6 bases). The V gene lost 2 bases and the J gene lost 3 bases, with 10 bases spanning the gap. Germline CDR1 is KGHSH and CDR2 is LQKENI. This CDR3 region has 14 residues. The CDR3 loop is CASSPISGDTEAFF. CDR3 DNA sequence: TGTGCCAGCTCACCAATCTCAGGGGACACTGAAGCTTTCTTT.

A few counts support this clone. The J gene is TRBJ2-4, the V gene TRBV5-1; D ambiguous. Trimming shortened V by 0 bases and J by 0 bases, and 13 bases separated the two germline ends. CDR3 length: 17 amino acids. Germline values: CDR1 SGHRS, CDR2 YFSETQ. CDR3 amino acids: CASSLAPASLAKNIQYF. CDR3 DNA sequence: TGCGCCAGCAGCTTGGCCCCGGCGAGTTTAGCCAAAAACATTCAGTACTTC.

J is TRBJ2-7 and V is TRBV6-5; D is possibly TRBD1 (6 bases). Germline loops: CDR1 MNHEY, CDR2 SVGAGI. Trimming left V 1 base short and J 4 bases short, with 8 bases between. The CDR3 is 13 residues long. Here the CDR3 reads CASSYYRAYEQYV. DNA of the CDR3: TGTGCCAGCAGTTACTACAGGGCTTACGAGCAGTACGTC.

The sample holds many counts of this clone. CDR3 DNA sequence: TGTGCCAACTCACCGTACCTTAACTATGGCTACACCTTC. This translates into CANSPYLNYGYTF. The rearrangement links TRBV6-6 to TRBJ1-2; no clear D. The CDR3 has 13 residues. Germline-derived CDR1 and CDR2 are MNHNY and SVGAGI (reference sequence). V lost 10 bases and J lost 1, with 13 bases in between.

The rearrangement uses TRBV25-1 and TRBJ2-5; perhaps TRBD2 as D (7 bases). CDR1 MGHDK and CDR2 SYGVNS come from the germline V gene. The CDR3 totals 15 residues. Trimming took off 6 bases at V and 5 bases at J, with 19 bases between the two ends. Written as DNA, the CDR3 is TGTGCCAGCAGGGCGGCGGGGGCGACCTGGGAGACCCAGTACTTC. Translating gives CASRAAGATWETQYF.

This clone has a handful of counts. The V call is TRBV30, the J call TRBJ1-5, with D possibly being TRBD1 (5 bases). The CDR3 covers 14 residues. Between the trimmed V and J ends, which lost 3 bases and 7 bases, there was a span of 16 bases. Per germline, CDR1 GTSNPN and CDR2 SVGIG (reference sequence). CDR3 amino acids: CAWSHRGVGQPQHF. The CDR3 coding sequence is TGTGCCTGGAGCCATAGGGGAGTGGGACAGCCCCAGCATTTT. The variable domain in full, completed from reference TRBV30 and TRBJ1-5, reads SQTIHQWPATLVQPVGSPLSLECTVEGTSNPNLYWYRQAAGRGLQLLFYSVGIGQISSEVPQNLSASRPQDRQFILSSKKLLLSDSGFYLCAWSHRGVGQPQHFGDGTRLSIL.

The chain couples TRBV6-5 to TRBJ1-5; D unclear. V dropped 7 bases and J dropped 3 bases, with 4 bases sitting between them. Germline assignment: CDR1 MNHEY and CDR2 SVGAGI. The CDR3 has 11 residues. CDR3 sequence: CASNDNQPQHF. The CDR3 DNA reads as TGTGCCAGCAACGACAATCAGCCCCAGCATTTT.

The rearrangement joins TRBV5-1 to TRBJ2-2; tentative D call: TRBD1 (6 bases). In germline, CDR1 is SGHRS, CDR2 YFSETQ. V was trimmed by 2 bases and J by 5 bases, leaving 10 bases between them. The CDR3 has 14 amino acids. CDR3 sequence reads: CASSFGQSTGELFF. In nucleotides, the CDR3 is TGCGCCAGCAGCTTCGGACAGTCTACCGGGGAGCTGTTTTTT.

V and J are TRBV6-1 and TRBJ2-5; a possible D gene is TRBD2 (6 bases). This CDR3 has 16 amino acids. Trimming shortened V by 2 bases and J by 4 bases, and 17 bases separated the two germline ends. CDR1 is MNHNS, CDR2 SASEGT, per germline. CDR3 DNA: TGTGCCAGCAGTGAACAGGCACTTGGGGAGGTAGAGACCCAGTACTTC. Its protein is CASSEQALGEVETQYF.

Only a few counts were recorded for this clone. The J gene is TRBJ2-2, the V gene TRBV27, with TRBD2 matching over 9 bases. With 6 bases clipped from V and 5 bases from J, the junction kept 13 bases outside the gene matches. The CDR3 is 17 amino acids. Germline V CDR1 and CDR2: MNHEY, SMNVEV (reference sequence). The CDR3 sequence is CASRVLAGGPRTGELFF. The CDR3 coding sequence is TGTGCCAGCAGGGTCCTTGCGGGGGGGCCTAGAACCGGGGAGCTGTTTTTT.

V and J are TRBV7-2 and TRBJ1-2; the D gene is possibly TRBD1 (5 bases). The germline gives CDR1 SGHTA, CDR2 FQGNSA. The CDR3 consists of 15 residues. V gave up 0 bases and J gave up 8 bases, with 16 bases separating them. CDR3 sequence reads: CASSLAPPGTPGYTF. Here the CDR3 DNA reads TGTGCCAGCAGCTTAGCGCCTCCCGGGACCCCGGGCTACACCTTC.

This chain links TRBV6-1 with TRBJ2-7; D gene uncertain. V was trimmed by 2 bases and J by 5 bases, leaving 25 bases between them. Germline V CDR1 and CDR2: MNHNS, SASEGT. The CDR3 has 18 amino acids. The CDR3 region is CASSEWSRVLQLPDEQYV. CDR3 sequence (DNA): TGTGCCAGCAGTGAATGGAGTCGGGTCTTACAGCTACCTGACGAGCAGTACGTC.

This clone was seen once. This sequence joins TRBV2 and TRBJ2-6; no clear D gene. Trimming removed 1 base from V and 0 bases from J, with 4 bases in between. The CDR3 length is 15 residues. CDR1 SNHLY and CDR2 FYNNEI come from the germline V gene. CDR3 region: CASSEDSSGANVLTF. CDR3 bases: TGTGCCAGCAGTGAAGACAGCTCTGGGGCCAACGTCCTGACTTTC.

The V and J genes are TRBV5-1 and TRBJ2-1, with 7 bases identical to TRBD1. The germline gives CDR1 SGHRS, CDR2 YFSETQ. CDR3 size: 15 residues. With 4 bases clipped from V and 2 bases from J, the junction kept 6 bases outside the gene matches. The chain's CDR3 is CASSTSGGPYNEQFF. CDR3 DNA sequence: TGCGCCAGCAGCACATCAGGGGGTCCCTACAATGAGCAGTTCTTC.

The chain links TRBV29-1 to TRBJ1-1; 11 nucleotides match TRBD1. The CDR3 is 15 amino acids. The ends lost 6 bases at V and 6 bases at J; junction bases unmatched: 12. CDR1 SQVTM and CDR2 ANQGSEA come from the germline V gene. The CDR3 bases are TGCAGCGTCCAAGCAGAGGACAGGGGGCGACCTGAAGCTTTCTTT. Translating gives CSVQAEDRGRPEAFF.

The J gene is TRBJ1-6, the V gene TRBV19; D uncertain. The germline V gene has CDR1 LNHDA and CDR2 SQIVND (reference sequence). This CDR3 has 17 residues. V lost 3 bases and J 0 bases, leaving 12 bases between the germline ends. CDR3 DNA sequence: TGTGCCAGTAGTATCCGCCCCACCAGCTCCTATAATTCACCCCTCCACTTT. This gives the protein CASSIRPTSSYNSPLHF.

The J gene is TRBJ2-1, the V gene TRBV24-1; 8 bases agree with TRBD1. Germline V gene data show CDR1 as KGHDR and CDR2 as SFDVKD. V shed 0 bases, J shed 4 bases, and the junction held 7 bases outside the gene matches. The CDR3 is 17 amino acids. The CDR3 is CATSDLPGTGHYNEQFF. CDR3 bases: TGTGCCACCAGTGATTTGCCCGGGACAGGTCATTACAATGAGCAGTTCTTC.

The DNA of the CDR3 is TGTGCCAGCTCGACAGGGGGGGGACAAGAGACCCAGTACTTC. Translated, it gives CASSTGGGQETQYF. The V and J genes are TRBV18 and TRBJ2-5; 9 nucleotides line up with TRBD1. The CDR3 consists of 14 residues. V trimming: 6 bases; J trimming: 2 bases; junction bases outside the gene matches: 4. Per the germline V gene, CDR1 is KGHSH and CDR2 is LQKENI.

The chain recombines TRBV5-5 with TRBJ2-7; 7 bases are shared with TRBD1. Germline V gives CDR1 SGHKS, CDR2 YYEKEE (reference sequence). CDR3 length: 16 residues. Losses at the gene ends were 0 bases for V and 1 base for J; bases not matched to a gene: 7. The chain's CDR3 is CASSLGPGTESYEQYV. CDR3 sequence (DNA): TGTGCCAGCAGCTTGGGCCCCGGGACAGAGTCCTACGAGCAGTACGTC.